This TCR beta chain was sequenced for a study of Graves' ophthalmopathy and Graves' hyperthyroidism. This clonotype was counted at least ten times. The study amplified TCR beta CDR3 regions using RNA transcripts. Second-round multiplex PCR came after first-round RT-PCR with HTBI primers. MiXCR, run by TCRdb on the multiplex PCR reads, gives a single entry per CDR3 protein. Seen here are over a million distinct CDR3 sequences, 35% to 40% observed once, and the top ten hold approximately 10%. The specimen was peripheral blood or thyroid tissue (not recorded which). This TCR derives from an adult man with Graves' hyperthyroidism.

Here the CDR3 DNA reads TGCGCCAGCAGCCAAGATCGGGACACCGGGGAGCTGTTTTTT. This translates into CASSQDRDTGELFF. This chain connects TRBV4-3 to TRBJ2-2; D call uncertain. Trimming shortened V by 0 bases and J by 3 bases, and 5 bases separated the two germline ends. The CDR3 is 14 amino acids. Germline lookup yields CDR1 LGHNA and CDR2 YSLEER.